The present entry profiles one TCR beta chain with its context. The antigen is not known. The germline V gene has CDR1 SGHKS and CDR2 YYEKEE (reference sequence). CDR3 size: 11 residues. V lost 6 bases and J lost 4, with 8 bases in between. The data were obtained in a study of T cell clonotyping in hematopoietic cell transplantation. In the study overall: Recipient samples before transplant were obtained post-cytoreduction.

Study-level results: Recipient TCR diversity dropped after transplant; expanded clonotypes rose from day 30 to 180.

Sequenced by immunoSEQ multiplex PCR; TCRdb stores in-frame clones only, minus some. The sample has tens of thousands of clones, approximately 84% seen once; the top ten hold 5.9%. Sample time point: recipient sample about 28 days before transplant, after cytoreduction. This clonotype was obtained from a man between 60 and 75 years old with biphenotypic leukemia. Some clones in this sample may be carry-over from other donors' samples. Sequenced here: peripheral blood mononuclear cells, sampled before stem cell transplant. The chain joins TRBV5-5 to TRBJ2-7; no reliable D call. The CDR3 nucleotides read TGTGCCAGCACCCTAGAATACGAGCAGTACTTC. Its translation is CASTLEYEQYF.